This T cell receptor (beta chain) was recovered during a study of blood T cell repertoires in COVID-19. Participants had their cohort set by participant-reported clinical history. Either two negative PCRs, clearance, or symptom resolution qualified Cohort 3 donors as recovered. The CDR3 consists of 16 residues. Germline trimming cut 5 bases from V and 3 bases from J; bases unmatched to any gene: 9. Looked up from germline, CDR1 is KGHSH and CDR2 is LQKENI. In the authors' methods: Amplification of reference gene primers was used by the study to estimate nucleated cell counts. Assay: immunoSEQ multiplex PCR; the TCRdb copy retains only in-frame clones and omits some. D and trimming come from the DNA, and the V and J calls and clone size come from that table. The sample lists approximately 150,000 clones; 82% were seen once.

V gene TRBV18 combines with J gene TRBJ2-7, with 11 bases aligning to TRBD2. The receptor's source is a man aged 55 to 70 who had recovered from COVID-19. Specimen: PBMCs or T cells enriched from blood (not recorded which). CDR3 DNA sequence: TGTGCCAGCTCAAGAGGGGGGACTAGCGGCCACTACGAGCAGTACTTC. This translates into CASSRGGTSGHYEQYF.